Presented here are 8 T cell receptor beta chains from one specimen sequenced in a study of blood T cells in healthy people across ages. For the second PCR, which ran for about 7 to 11 cycles, a sample-barcoded 5' primer and a J-beta primer mix were used. In TCRdb, the 5' RACE reads were re-called with MiXCR into one record per CDR3 protein. The table includes about 1.8 million distinct CDR3 sequences, about 50% detected once. The sequencing input was blood. The source of these receptors is a woman aged 40 to 49 in good health.

This rearrangement joins TRBV6-6 to TRBJ1-5; perhaps TRBD1 as D (6 bases). From germline, CDR1 is MNHNY and CDR2 SVGAGI (reference sequence). The CDR3 consists of 15 residues. V was pared by 2 bases and J by 1 base, with 9 bases between. The DNA of the CDR3 is TGTGCCAGCAGTTACGTCCAGGGGAGCAATCAGCCCCAGCATTTT. As protein: CASSYVQGSNQPQHF.

The chain joins TRBV20-1 to TRBJ1-6; 8 nucleotides line up with TRBD1. This CDR3 has 18 amino acids. Germline assignment: CDR1 DFQATT and CDR2 SNEGSKA (reference sequence). J gave up 8 bases and V 5 bases, and 20 bases lay outside the gene matches. The CDR3 spells CSAFNRDRRRYSDSPLHF. The CDR3 DNA is TGCAGTGCTTTTAACCGGGACAGGCGGCGATATAGTGATTCACCCCTCCACTTT.

J is TRBJ1-1 and V is TRBV7-2; D possibly corresponds to TRBD1 (5 bases). Germline values: CDR1 SGHTA, CDR2 FQGNSA. Trimming removed 2 bases from V and 1 base from J, with 14 bases in between. There are 16 residues in the CDR3. In DNA, the CDR3 is TGTGCCAGCAGCTTAAGACCCGGGGGAGGGAACACTGAAGCTTTCTTT. Its translation: CASSLRPGGGNTEAFF.

The sample holds a few counts of this clonotype. The chain recombines TRBV10-3 with TRBJ2-7, with TRBD2 as a possible D gene (6 bases). Germline values: CDR1 ENHRY, CDR2 SYGVKD. The CDR3 has 16 amino acids. The V end lost 0 bases, the J end lost 6 bases, and 18 bases lay between the germline ends. The CDR3 loop reads CAISESMGRGKTEQYF. In DNA form, the CDR3 reads TGTGCCATCAGTGAGTCGATGGGTCGGGGGAAGACCGAGCAGTACTTC.

The CDR3 coding sequence is TGTGCCAGCAGCCCCAAGCGGGGGGGCATCTTCGTCTACGAGCAGTACTTC. As protein: CASSPKRGGIFVYEQYF. This chain joins TRBV7-6 and TRBJ2-7; 10 nucleotides agree with TRBD2. This CDR3 region has 17 residues. The V segment lost 5 bases and the J segment 3 bases; nucleotides outside the gene matches: 13. Per the germline V gene, CDR1 is SGHVS and CDR2 is FNYEAQ. Combining the CDR3 with reference TRBV7-6 and TRBJ2-7 gives the whole variable domain GAGVSQSPRYKVTKRGQDVALRCDPISGHVSLYWYRQALGQGPEFLTYFNYEAQQDKSGLPNDRFSAERPEGSISTLTIQRTEQRDSAMYRCASSPKRGGIFVYEQYFGPGTRLTVT.

This clonotype turned up a few times. J is TRBJ2-1 and V is TRBV4-2, with a weak D call TRBD1 (8 bases). V lost 5 bases and J 8 bases, leaving 25 bases between the germline ends. CDR1 is LGHNA, CDR2 YNFKEQ, per germline. The CDR3 has 17 amino acids. The CDR3 DNA sequence: TGTGCCAGCAGCAACAAACAGGGGGGGGGTGATGTTCATGAGCAGTTCTTC. It encodes CASSNKQGGGDVHEQFF.

In nucleotides, the CDR3 is TGTGCCAGCAGCGCAACGACAGGGTACGGCATTCAGTACTTC. It specifies CASSATTGYGIQYF. The V call is TRBV7-2, the J call TRBJ2-4; 7 nucleotides agree with TRBD1. This CDR3 has 14 residues. Germline V gene data show CDR1 as SGHTA and CDR2 as FQGNSA. Unmatched junction bases numbered 10, after V lost 5 bases and J lost 9 bases.

The table lists this clonotype with a count of one. The CDR3 DNA follows: TGCGCCAGCAGCTTGGAGCAGGGGGCCTTCTACGAGCAGTACTTC. Its translation: CASSLEQGAFYEQYF. This rearrangement joins TRBV5-1 to TRBJ2-4; 8 bases are a match to TRBD1. The tail of the sequence fits TRBJ2-7 better, so the J call may be wrong. The CDR3 runs 15 residues. CDR1 and CDR2 from the germline V gene are SGHRS and YFSETQ.